The subject of this entry is one TCR beta chain. Its antigen remains unknown. The data stem from a study of T cell repertoires in cytomegalovirus infection. TCRdb itself ran the reads through MiXCR, one entry per CDR3 protein. The sample lists about 480,000 distinct CDR3 sequences, 30% to 35% seen once, with roughly 16% in the top ten. Overall study results and limits: The ex vivo response was dominated by HLA-C-restricted CMV-specific TCR beta clonotypes.

This CDR3 has 13 residues. Trimming left V 1 base short and J 5 bases short, with 8 bases between. Germline loops: CDR1 SGHVS, CDR2 FNYEAQ. The sequencing used cultured PBMCs, collected from culture after CMV antigen stimulation. The chain combines TRBV7-6 with TRBJ2-5; D is ambiguous. This receptor was obtained from a human donor in good health (CMV status not recorded). Some clones in this sample may be carry-over from other donors' samples. The CDR3 DNA follows: TGTGCCAGCAGCTTAGACGGAGTGGAGACCCAGTACTTC. This codes for CASSLDGVETQYF.